Sequencing of this T cell receptor (beta chain) was carried out in a study of OX40 agonist ivuxolimab in advanced cancers. Produced via immunoSEQ multiplex PCR; TCRdb's table is partial and in-frame only. This sample carries 42,000 or so clones, roughly 86% of them seen once, and the ten largest clones take around a fifth. Concerning this clone itself: Antigen specificity is unknown.

CDR1 SNHLY and CDR2 FYNNEI come from the germline V gene. The CDR3 is 12 residues long. V lost 5 bases and J 7 bases, leaving 8 bases between the germline ends. Any history of autoimmune disease or systemic immunosuppression disqualified patients. Whole-study results and caveats: Among the lowest levels of clonal expansion were found in partial responders at 0.1-3.0 mg/kg. Relative to CD4+, CD8+ T cells held more expanded clones on average.

This clonotype was obtained from an adult with an advanced solid tumor such as melanoma, head and neck, liver or kidney cancer. The sequenced sample was CD4+ or CD8+ T cells sorted from blood, obtained in a trial of the OX40 agonist ivuxolimab. The chain recombines TRBV2 with TRBJ1-4; the D gene is possibly TRBD1 (6 bases). The CDR3: CASSRTAEKLFF. DNA for the CDR3: TGTGCCAGCAGTCGGACAGCTGAAAAACTGTTTTTT. Using reference TRBV2 and TRBJ1-4 for the parts outside the CDR3, the full variable domain is EPEVTQTPSHQVTQMGQEVILRCVPISNHLYFYWYRQILGQKVEFLVSFYNNEISEKSEIFDDQFSVERPDGSNFTLKIRSTKLEDSAMYFCASSRTAEKLFFGSGTQLSVL.